The table lists the clone carrying this T cell receptor (beta chain) with a count of one. Between the trimmed V and J ends, which lost 2 bases and 7 bases, there was a span of 17 bases. The CDR3 has 15 residues. Looked up from germline, CDR1 is SEHNR and CDR2 is FQNEAQ (reference sequence). cDNA serving as the sequencing template came from extracted, reverse transcribed RNA. Using immunoSEQ multiplex PCR, the repertoire was profiled, and TCRdb retains in-frame clones only, with some absent. The sample has about 140,000 clones; about four fifths are singletons. This record comes from a study of CD8+ T cells in alopecia areata. The overall study: A 6-month period off drug followed tofacitinib, which lasted 6 to 18 months.

Described treatment: oral pan-JAK inhibitor, 5-10 mg twice daily. Sequencing used CD8+ T cells sorted from blood, obtained at week 4, from a patient treated with tofacitinib. The V call is TRBV7-9, the J call TRBJ2-5; D not certain. The clonotype originates from a human donor with alopecia areata. Here the CDR3 DNA reads TGTGCCAGCAGCTTATTCGGGCTAGATGTGGGGACCCAGTACTTC. Its protein product is CASSLFGLDVGTQYF.